Reported below is one TCR beta chain. A much larger clone differs from this one at a single base, so this may be a read error. Since the CDR3 does not end with the conserved phenylalanine or tryptophan, this likely comes from a read error. TCRdb called the 5' RACE reads again in MiXCR, with one record for every CDR3 protein. Here the sample spans approximately 620,000 distinct CDR3 sequences, 8.5% to 9% being singletons. This entry is derived from a study of identical twins. Between the trimmed V and J ends, which lost 4 bases and 5 bases, there was a span of 8 bases. CDR3 size: 12 residues. The germline V gene encodes CDR1 SGHRS and CDR2 YFSETQ. These data were likewise used in another study, on yellow fever vaccine responses in identical twins.

The receptor's source is a woman aged 18 to 35 in good health. The sample was PBMCs. This chain joins TRBV5-1 and TRBJ2-3; D ambiguous. CDR3 amino acids: CASSPVRDTQYL. CDR3 sequence (DNA): TGCGCCAGCAGCCCCGTTAGAGATACGCAGTATTTG.